The 24 T cell receptor beta chains below come from one sample, sequenced in a study of shared clonotypes between healthy human individuals. Cells designated naive CD8 were CD45RO-negative and were positively selected for CCR7, with terminally differentiated effector memory CD45RA+ cells excluded. The assay was immunoSEQ multiplex PCR, and TCRdb's table has in-frame clones only and misses some. There are hundreds of thousands of clones in the sample; 92% occur only once, and approximately 25% lies in the top ten. Source material: naive CD8+ T cells sorted from blood. These receptor sequences come from a man aged 30 to 39 in good health.

The chain recombines TRBV4-3 with TRBJ2-7; weak D call: TRBD2 (5 bases). V lost 2 bases and J lost 3, with 14 bases in between. This CDR3 has 15 amino acids. Germline V lookup: CDR1 LGHNA, CDR2 YSLEER. CDR3 sequence reads: CASSQSMAGLYEQYF. Here the CDR3 DNA reads TGCGCCAGCAGCCAAAGTATGGCGGGCCTCTACGAGCAGTACTTC.

The chain couples TRBV29-1 to TRBJ2-1; 7 bases fit TRBD2. Trimming at V came to 4 bases and at J to 1 base, leaving 4 bases not matched to a gene. This CDR3 region has 14 residues. CDR1 and CDR2 from the germline V gene are SQVTM and ANQGSEA. As DNA, the CDR3 is TGCAGCGTTGCCAGCGGGACGTCCTACAATGAGCAGTTCTTC. Translated, it gives CSVASGTSYNEQFF.

The chain is built from TRBV13 and TRBJ2-7, with D uncertain. The CDR3 consists of 15 residues. The V gene lost 1 base and the J gene lost 0 bases, with 10 bases spanning the gap. Germline values: CDR1 PRHDT, CDR2 FYEKMQ (reference sequence). For the CDR3, the DNA is TGTGCCAGCAGCTTAGTTGCAACCGGCTCCTACGAGCAGTACTTC. It encodes CASSLVATGSYEQYF.

The chain uses TRBV19 and TRBJ2-7; 8 bases fit TRBD1. Germline CDR1 LNHDA, CDR2 SQIVND (reference sequence). V dropped 3 bases and J dropped 5; count of bases not matched to a gene: 9. The CDR3 totals 15 residues. The CDR3 is CASSILKTGENEQYF. In DNA, the CDR3 is TGTGCCAGTAGTATCCTAAAGACAGGGGAAAACGAGCAGTACTTC.

V is TRBV27 and J is TRBJ1-3; 8 bases are a match to TRBD1. The V and J ends lost 2 bases and 4 bases, in that order; junction bases with no gene match: 1. The CDR3 extends over 14 amino acids. Germline-derived CDR1 and CDR2 are MNHEY and SMNVEV (reference sequence). The CDR3 region has the DNA TGTGCCAGCAGTTTACGACAGGGGGGAAACACCATATATTTT. Translated, it gives CASSLRQGGNTIYF.

This chain uses TRBV2 with TRBJ2-7; D unclear. The CDR3 consists of 11 residues. The V gene lost 6 bases and the J gene lost 3 bases, with 6 bases spanning the gap. The germline CDR1 and CDR2 sequences are SNHLY and FYNNEI. The CDR3: CASSEIYEQYF. CDR3 nucleotide sequence: TGTGCCAGCAGCGAAATCTACGAGCAGTACTTC.

The chain is built from TRBV5-6 and TRBJ2-6; 9 positions agree with TRBD1. The CDR3 consists of 17 residues. Trimming cost V 4 bases and J 2 bases; bases outside gene matches: 7. Germline V gene sequence: CDR1 SGHDT, CDR2 YYEEEE. CDR3 sequence: CASSPTGGITGANVLTF. DNA for the CDR3: TGTGCCAGCAGCCCTACAGGGGGCATTACTGGGGCCAACGTCCTGACTTTC.

V usage is TRBV7-9 and J usage is TRBJ2-1; 8 bases match TRBD2. CDR3 size: 15 residues. The V and J ends lost 7 bases and 3 bases, in that order; junction bases with no gene match: 8. Germline lookup yields CDR1 SEHNR and CDR2 FQNEAQ (reference sequence). CDR3 DNA: TGTGCCAGCAACTTGGGTCTAGCGGGCTACAATGAGCAGTTCTTC. Amino acid sequence: CASNLGLAGYNEQFF.

This sequence joins TRBV7-9 and TRBJ2-3, with TRBD1 matching over 7 bases. The CDR3 contains 17 residues. Germline V gene lookup returns CDR1 SEHNR and CDR2 FQNEAQ (reference sequence). V lost 5 bases, J lost 6 bases, and 17 bases stayed unmatched. CDR3 loop: CASSRLPTGEVSDTQYF. In DNA form, the CDR3 reads TGTGCCAGCAGCCGCCTACCAACAGGGGAAGTAAGTGATACGCAGTATTTT.

The V call is TRBV7-6, the J call TRBJ2-3, with TRBD1 matching over 10 bases. CDR3 size: 16 residues. After removal of 5 bases from V and 1 base from J, the junction contained 6 bases not matched to a gene. Germline-derived CDR1 and CDR2 are SGHVS and FNYEAQ. The CDR3, as DNA: TGTGCCAGCAGCCAGACAGGGGGCTCGGGCACAGATACGCAGTATTTT. Amino acid sequence: CASSQTGGSGTDTQYF.

The rearrangement links TRBV14 to TRBJ2-2; 9 nucleotides line up with TRBD1. The CDR3 is made up of 17 amino acids. V shed 1 base, J shed 6 bases, and the junction held 9 bases outside the gene matches. The V gene's germline CDR1 is SGHDN and CDR2 FVKESK. The CDR3 here is CASSQGGTGFTAGELFF. CDR3 nucleotides: TGTGCCAGCAGCCAAGGAGGGACAGGGTTTACGGCCGGGGAGCTGTTTTTT.

This chain uses TRBV4-1 with TRBJ2-1, with 11 bases matching TRBD2. This CDR3 has 16 amino acids. J lost 2 bases, V lost 5 bases, and 5 bases had no gene match. The germline gives CDR1 MGHRA, CDR2 YSYEKL. This chain's CDR3 is CASSGLLAGAYNEQFF. The CDR3 nucleotides read TGCGCCAGCAGCGGACTACTAGCGGGAGCCTACAATGAGCAGTTCTTC.

This sequence joins TRBV29-1 and TRBJ2-2; 12 positions match TRBD2. Germline loops: CDR1 SQVTM, CDR2 ANQGSEA. The length of the CDR3 is 13 residues. V lost 4 bases to trimming and J lost 6 bases; unmatched junction nucleotides: 0. The chain's CDR3 is CSVASGRAGELFF. CDR3 DNA sequence: TGCAGCGTTGCTAGCGGGAGGGCCGGGGAGCTGTTTTTT.

The CDR3 here is CASSLGEDGRETQYF. For the CDR3, the DNA is TGTGCCAGCAGCTTGGGAGAAGACGGGAGAGAGACCCAGTACTTC. The chain has TRBV5-6 and TRBJ2-5; perhaps TRBD2 as D (6 bases). Germline loops: CDR1 SGHDT, CDR2 YYEEEE. V was cut by 0 bases and J by 4 bases, with 13 bases left in between. CDR3 length: 15 amino acids. Using reference TRBV5-6 and TRBJ2-5 for the parts outside the CDR3, the full variable domain is DAGVTQSPTHLIKTRGQQVTLRCSPKSGHDTVSWYQQALGQGPQFIFQYYEEEERQRGNFPDRFSGHQFPNYSSELNVNALLLGDSALYLCASSLGEDGRETQYFGPGTRLLVL.

The J gene is TRBJ1-4, the V gene TRBV6-5; TRBD1 might be the D (5 bases). The CDR3 loop spans 14 amino acids. In germline, CDR1 is MNHEY, CDR2 SVGAGI. V was trimmed by 0 bases and J by 7 bases, leaving 9 bases between them. The CDR3 is CASSYSSGVEKLFF. CDR3 DNA sequence: TGTGCCAGCAGTTACTCCTCGGGGGTTGAAAAACTGTTTTTT.

V is TRBV2 and J is TRBJ2-1, with a possible D match to TRBD2 (5 bases). Germline CDR1 is SNHLY and CDR2 is FYNNEI. V lost 1 base, J lost 8 bases, and 21 bases lay in between. The CDR3 totals 17 residues. The CDR3 DNA reads as TGTGCCAGCAGTGAAGGGCCTAGCCCCGACCTTTTGGATGAGCAGTTCTTC. It is translated as CASSEGPSPDLLDEQFF.

The rearrangement links TRBV6-5 to TRBJ2-1; 9 positions agree with TRBD2. Germline loops: CDR1 MNHEY, CDR2 SVGAGI. The CDR3 length is 16 residues. Trimming removed 0 bases from V and 4 bases from J; junction bases left unmatched: 4. As DNA, the CDR3 is TGTGCCAGCAGTTACTCGAGTCTAGCGGGATACAATGAGCAGTTCTTC. It encodes CASSYSSLAGYNEQFF.

The chain employs TRBV28 and TRBJ2-7, with 9 nucleotides matching TRBD2. V shed 7 bases and J 6 bases; nucleotides not matched to a gene: 10. The CDR3 is made up of 14 amino acids. The germline CDR1 and CDR2 sequences are MDHEN and SYDVKM. This chain's CDR3 is CASKPPGLASEQYF. The CDR3 DNA reads as TGTGCCAGCAAACCACCGGGACTAGCATCCGAGCAGTACTTC.

The chain joins TRBV7-9 to TRBJ2-4, with TRBD1 matching over 10 bases. V was clipped by 4 bases and J by 8 bases; unmatched bases: 14. The CDR3 has 17 residues. CDR1 SEHNR and CDR2 FQNEAQ come from the germline V gene (reference sequence). CDR3 residues: CASSSIPPGQGFHIQYF. CDR3 DNA sequence: TGTGCCAGCAGCTCTATCCCACCGGGACAGGGGTTTCACATTCAGTACTTC.

This chain joins TRBV29-1 and TRBJ2-2; D remains ambiguous. Trimming stripped 5 bases from V and 5 bases from J, with 9 bases between. This CDR3 comprises 12 residues. Per germline, CDR1 SQVTM and CDR2 ANQGSEA. DNA of the CDR3: TGCAGCGTTACATTTGAGACCGGGGAGCTGTTTTTT. Encoded protein: CSVTFETGELFF.

V and J are TRBV5-6 and TRBJ2-7, with no clear D. The V end lost 0 bases, the J end lost 2 bases, and 6 bases lay between the germline ends. There are 13 residues in the CDR3. Germline V gene lookup returns CDR1 SGHDT and CDR2 YYEEEE. The CDR3 nucleotides are TGTGCCAGCAGCTTGGGGTACACCTACGAGCAGTACTTC. This codes for CASSLGYTYEQYF.

V gene TRBV5-1 combines with J gene TRBJ1-1; 8 nucleotides line up with TRBD1. The CDR3 has 14 residues. Looked up from germline, CDR1 is SGHRS and CDR2 is YFSETQ. Trimming took 0 bases from V and 4 from J; bases not matched to a gene: 2. CDR3 sequence reads: CASSLGTGFTEAFF. CDR3 nucleotide sequence: TGCGCCAGCAGCTTGGGGACAGGGTTCACTGAAGCTTTCTTT.

The CDR3 spells CASSQSLEAEQFF. The CDR3 region has the DNA TGTGCCAGCAGCCAATCACTAGAGGCTGAGCAGTTCTTC. The chain uses TRBV27 and TRBJ2-1; possibly TRBD2 for D (5 bases). V lost 6 bases to trimming and J lost 9 bases, with 15 bases between them. Germline V CDR1 and CDR2: MNHEY, SMNVEV (reference sequence). CDR3 length equals 13 residues.

The J gene is TRBJ2-1, the V gene TRBV15, with D tentatively TRBD1 or TRBD2 (5 bases each). Per germline, CDR1 LNHNV and CDR2 YYDKDF (reference sequence). V lost 1 base to trimming and J lost 9 bases, with 13 bases between them. The CDR3 has 14 residues. CDR3 sequence reads: CATSRVGVQVEQFF. The CDR3, as DNA: TGTGCCACCAGCAGAGTGGGGGTACAGGTTGAGCAGTTCTTC.